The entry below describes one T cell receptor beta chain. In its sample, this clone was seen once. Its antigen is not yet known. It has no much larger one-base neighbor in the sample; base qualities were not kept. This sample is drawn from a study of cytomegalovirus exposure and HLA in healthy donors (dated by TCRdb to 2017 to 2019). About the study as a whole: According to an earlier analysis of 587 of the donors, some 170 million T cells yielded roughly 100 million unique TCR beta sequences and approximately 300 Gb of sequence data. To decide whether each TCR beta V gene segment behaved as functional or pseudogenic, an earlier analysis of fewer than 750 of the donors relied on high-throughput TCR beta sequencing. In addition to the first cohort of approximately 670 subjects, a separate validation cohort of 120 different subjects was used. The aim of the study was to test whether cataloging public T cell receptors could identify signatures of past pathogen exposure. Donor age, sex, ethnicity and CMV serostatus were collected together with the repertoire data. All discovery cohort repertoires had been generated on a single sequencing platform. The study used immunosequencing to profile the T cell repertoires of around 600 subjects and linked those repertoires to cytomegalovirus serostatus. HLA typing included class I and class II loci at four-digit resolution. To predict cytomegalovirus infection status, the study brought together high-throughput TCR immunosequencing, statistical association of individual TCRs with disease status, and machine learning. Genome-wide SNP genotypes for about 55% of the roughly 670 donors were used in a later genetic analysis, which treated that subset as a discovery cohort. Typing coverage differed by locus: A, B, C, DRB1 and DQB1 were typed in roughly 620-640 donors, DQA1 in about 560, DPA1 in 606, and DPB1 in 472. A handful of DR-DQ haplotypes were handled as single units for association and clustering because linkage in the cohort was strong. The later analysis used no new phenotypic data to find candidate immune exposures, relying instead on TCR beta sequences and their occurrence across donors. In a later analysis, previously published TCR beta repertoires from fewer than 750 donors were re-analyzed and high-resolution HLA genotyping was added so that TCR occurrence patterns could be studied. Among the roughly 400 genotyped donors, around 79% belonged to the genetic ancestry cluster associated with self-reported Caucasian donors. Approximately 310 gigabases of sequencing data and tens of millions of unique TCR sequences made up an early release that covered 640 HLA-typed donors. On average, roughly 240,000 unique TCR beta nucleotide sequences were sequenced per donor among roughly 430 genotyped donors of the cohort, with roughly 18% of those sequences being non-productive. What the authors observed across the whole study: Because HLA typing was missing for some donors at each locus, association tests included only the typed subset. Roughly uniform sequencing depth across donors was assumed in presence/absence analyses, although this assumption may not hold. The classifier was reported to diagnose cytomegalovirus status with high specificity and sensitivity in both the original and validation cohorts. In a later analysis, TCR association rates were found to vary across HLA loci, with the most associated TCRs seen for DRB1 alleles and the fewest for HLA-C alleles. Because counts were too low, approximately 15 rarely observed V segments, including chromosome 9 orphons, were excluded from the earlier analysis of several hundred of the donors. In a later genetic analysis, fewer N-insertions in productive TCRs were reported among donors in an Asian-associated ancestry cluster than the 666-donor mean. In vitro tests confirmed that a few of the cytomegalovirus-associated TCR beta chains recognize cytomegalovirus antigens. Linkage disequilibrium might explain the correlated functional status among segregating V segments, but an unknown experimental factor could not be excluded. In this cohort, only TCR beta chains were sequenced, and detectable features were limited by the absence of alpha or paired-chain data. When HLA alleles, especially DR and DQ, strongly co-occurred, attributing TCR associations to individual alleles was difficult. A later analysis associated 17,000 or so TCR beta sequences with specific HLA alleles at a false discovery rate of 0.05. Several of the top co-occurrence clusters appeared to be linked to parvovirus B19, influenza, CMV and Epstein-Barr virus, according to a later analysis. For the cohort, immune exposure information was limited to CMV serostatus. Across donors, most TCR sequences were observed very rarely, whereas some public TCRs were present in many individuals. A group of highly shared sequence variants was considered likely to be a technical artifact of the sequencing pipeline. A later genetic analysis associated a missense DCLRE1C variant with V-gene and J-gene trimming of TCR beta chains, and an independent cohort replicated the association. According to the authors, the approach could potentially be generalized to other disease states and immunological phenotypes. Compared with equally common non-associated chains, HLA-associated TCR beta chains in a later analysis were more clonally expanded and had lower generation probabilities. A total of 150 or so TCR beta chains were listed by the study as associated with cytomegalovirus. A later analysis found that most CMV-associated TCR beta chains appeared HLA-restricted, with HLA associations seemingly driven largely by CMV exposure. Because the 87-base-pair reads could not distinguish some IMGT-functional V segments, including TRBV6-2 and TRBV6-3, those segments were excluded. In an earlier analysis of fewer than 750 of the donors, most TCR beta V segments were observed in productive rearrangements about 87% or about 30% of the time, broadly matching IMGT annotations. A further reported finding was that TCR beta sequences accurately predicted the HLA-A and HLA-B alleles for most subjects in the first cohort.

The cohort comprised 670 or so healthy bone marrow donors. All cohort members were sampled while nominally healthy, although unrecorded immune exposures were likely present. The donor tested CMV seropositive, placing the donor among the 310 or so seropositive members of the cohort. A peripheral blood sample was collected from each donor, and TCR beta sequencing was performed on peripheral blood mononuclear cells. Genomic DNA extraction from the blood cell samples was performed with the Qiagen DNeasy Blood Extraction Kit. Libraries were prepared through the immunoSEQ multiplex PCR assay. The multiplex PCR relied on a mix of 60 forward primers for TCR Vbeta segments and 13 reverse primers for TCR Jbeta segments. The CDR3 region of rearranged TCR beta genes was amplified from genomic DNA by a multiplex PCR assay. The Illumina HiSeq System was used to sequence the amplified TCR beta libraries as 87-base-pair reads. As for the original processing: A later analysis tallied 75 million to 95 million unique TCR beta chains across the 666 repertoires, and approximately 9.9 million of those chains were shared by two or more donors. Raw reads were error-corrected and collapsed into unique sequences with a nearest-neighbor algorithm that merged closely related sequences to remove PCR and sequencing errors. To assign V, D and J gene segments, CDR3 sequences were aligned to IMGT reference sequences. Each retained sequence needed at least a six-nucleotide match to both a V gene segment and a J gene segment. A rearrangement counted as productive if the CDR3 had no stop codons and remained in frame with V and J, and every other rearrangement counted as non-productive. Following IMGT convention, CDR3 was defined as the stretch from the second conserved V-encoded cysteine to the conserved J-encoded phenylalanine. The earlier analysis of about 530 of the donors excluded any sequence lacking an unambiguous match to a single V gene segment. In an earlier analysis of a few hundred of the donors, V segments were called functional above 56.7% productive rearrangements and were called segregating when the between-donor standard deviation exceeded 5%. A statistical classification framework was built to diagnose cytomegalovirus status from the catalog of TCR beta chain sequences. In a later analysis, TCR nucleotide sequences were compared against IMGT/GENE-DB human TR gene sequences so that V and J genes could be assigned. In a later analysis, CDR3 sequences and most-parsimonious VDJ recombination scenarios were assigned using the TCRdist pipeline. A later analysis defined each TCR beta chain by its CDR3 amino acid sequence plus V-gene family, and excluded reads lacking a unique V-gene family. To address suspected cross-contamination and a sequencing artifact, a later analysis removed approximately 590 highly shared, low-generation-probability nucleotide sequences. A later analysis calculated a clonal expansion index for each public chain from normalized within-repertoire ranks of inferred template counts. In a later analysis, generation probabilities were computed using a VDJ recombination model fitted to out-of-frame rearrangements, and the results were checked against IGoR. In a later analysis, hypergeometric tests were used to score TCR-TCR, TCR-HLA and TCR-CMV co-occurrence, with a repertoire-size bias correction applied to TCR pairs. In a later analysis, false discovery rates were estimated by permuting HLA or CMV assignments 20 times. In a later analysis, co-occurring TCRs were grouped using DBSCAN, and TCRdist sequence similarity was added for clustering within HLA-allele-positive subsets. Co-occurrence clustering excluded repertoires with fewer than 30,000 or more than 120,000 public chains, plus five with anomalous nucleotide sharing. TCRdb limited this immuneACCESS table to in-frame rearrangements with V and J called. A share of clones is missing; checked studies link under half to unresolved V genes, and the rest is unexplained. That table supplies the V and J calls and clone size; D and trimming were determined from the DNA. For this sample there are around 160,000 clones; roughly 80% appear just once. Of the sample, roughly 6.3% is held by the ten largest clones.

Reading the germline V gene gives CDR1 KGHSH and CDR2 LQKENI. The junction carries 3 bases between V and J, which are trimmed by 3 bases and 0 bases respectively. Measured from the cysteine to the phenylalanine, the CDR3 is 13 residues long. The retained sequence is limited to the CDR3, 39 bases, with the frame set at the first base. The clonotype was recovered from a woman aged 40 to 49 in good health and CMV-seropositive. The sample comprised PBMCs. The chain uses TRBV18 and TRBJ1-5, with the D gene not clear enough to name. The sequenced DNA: TGTGCCAGCTCACCGAGTAGCAATCAGCCCCAGCATTTT. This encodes CASSPSSNQPQHF.